Listed here are 5 T cell receptor beta chains from one sample, sequenced in a study of PD-1 and CTLA-4 blockade in melanoma. TCRdb's copy holds only in-frame clones and misses some; the assay was immunoSEQ multiplex PCR. The sample contains 15,000 to 20,000 clones, 65% to 85% of which appear only once. The sample consisted of CD8+ T cells from peripheral blood, taken before anti-PD-1 treatment. These receptors originate from a human donor with melanoma.

This rearrangement joins TRBV28 to TRBJ1-4, with D possibly matching TRBD1 (6 bases). This CDR3 is built from 16 residues. Germline CDR1 and CDR2: MDHEN and SYDVKM. Trimming removed 4 bases at V and 5 bases at J, with 17 bases between. The CDR3 protein is CASSSFSGASNEKLFF. In nucleotides, the CDR3 is TGTGCCAGCAGTTCATTCTCAGGGGCCTCAAATGAAAAACTGTTTTTT.

The chain has TRBV10-3 and TRBJ1-2; no clear D. The germline gives CDR1 ENHRY, CDR2 SYGVKD. The CDR3 has 15 residues. The ends were cut back, 0 bases at V and 8 bases at J, with 16 bases in the middle. The CDR3 protein is CAISESDSRAWGYTF. For the CDR3, the DNA is TGTGCCATCAGTGAGTCGGACTCAAGGGCCTGGGGCTACACCTTC.

V gene TRBV7-9 combines with J gene TRBJ1-2, with D hard to call. Trimming removed 6 bases at V and 8 bases at J, with 22 bases between. The germline V gene has CDR1 SEHNR and CDR2 FQNEAQ (reference sequence). The CDR3 is 15 amino acids. DNA for the CDR3: TGTGCCAGCAGGAACGGACGGAGGGCCTGGGGAGGCTACACCTTC. It translates to CASRNGRRAWGGYTF.

The chain combines TRBV28 with TRBJ1-1; the D gene is possibly TRBD1 (5 bases). Germline CDR1 is MDHEN and CDR2 is SYDVKM. There are 14 residues in the CDR3. V lost 5 bases and J lost 7, with 17 bases in between. CDR3 sequence reads: CASSPDSLVGEAFF. The CDR3 DNA reads TGTGCCAGCAGTCCCGACAGCCTAGTGGGTGAAGCTTTCTTT.

By share, this clone counts as medium-sized (0.01 to 0.1%). J is TRBJ2-2 and V is TRBV4-1, with D tentatively TRBD2 (5 bases). V was clipped by 1 base and J by 10 bases, with 13 bases between them. Germline CDR1 MGHRA, CDR2 YSYEKL. CDR3 size: 14 residues. CDR3 nucleotides: TGCGCCAGCAGCCAAGGGTCCGGGGAAGAGGAGCTGTTTTTT. Protein: CASSQGSGEEELFF.